The 7 T cell receptor beta chains below come from one sample, sequenced in a study of PD-L1 blockade in urothelial cancer. Sample time point: peripheral blood 6 weeks after treatment start. Sequencing was performed with immunoSEQ multiplex PCR; in TCRdb, only in-frame clones are kept and a portion is missing. The repertoire holds 53,000 or so clones, 88% seen once, with 2% to 3% in the top ten. The input for sequencing was PBMCs, taken around atezolizumab (anti-PD-L1) treatment. Every receptor here comes from a man aged 60 to 75 with urothelial cancer.

The rearrangement links TRBV6-5 to TRBJ1-1, with D perhaps TRBD1 (5 bases). This CDR3 comprises 13 residues. Deletions cut 5 bases from V and 7 bases from J, with 14 bases between. The germline gives CDR1 MNHEY, CDR2 SVGAGI. CDR3 nucleotides: TGTGCCAGCAGTCGGGGGGGGGACCGTGAAGCTTTCTTT. Amino acid sequence: CASSRGGDREAFF.

The chain links TRBV18 to TRBJ1-1; D ambiguous. Germline loops: CDR1 KGHSH, CDR2 LQKENI. V was shortened by 2 bases and J by 8 bases, with 12 bases between the two germline ends. This CDR3 is 13 amino acids long. CDR3: CASSPGTRSEAFF. In DNA form, the CDR3 reads TGTGCCAGCTCACCAGGAACAAGGAGCGAAGCTTTCTTT.

The chain recombines TRBV6-5 with TRBJ1-1; D remains unclear. The CDR3 is 15 amino acids. V was clipped by 2 bases and J by 4 bases, with 14 bases between them. CDR1 is MNHEY and CDR2 is SVGAGI in the germline V gene. CDR3 nucleotides: TGTGCCAGCAGTTACCCCGGGGTCCCAAGCACTGAAGCTTTCTTT. Translation: CASSYPGVPSTEAFF.

The J gene is TRBJ1-1, the V gene TRBV11-2; D ambiguous. The CDR3 is made up of 14 amino acids. Trimming shortened V by 0 bases and J by 5 bases, and 10 bases separated the two germline ends. The V gene's germline CDR1 is SGHAT and CDR2 FQNNGV. CDR3 in amino acids: CASSLDLVGTEAFF. In DNA form, the CDR3 reads TGTGCCAGCAGCTTAGATCTTGTCGGTACTGAAGCTTTCTTT.

This clone was counted once. The V and J genes are TRBV5-1 and TRBJ1-1, with D hard to call. The V gene's germline CDR1 is SGHRS and CDR2 YFSETQ. There are 16 residues in the CDR3. Trimming stripped 0 bases from V and 1 base from J, with 13 bases between. The CDR3: CASSLEPTPPNTEAFF. The CDR3 DNA is TGCGCCAGCAGCTTGGAGCCCACCCCTCCGAACACTGAAGCTTTCTTT.

The chain carries TRBV5-1 and TRBJ2-2; tentative D call: TRBD2 (7 bases). Germline CDR1 is SGHRS and CDR2 is YFSETQ. Trimming pared 1 base from V and 2 bases from J, leaving 12 bases between. The length of the CDR3 is 16 residues. The DNA of the CDR3 is TGCGCCAGCAGCTTGTCAGCGGGGACAAACACCGGGGAGCTGTTTTTT. Its translation is CASSLSAGTNTGELFF.

This sequence joins TRBV7-2 and TRBJ2-7; TRBD2 matches 10 bases. From germline, CDR1 is SGHTA and CDR2 FQGNSA. This CDR3 comprises 16 residues. The V and J ends lost 1 base and 5 bases, in that order; junction bases with no gene match: 8. CDR3 loop: CASSLVSAGGPHEQYF. CDR3 nucleotide sequence: TGTGCCAGCAGCTTAGTATCAGCGGGAGGGCCCCACGAGCAGTACTTC.